The 9 T cell receptor beta chains listed next were all sequenced from one sample in a study of T cell repertoires in cytomegalovirus infection. One entry per CDR3 protein results from TCRdb running MiXCR on the reads. The table records 630,000 or so distinct CDR3 sequences, roughly a quarter of them present only once. Sequencing was done on a sample of CD8+ T cells from PBMCs. All receptors derive from a human donor in good health (CMV status not recorded). Some clones in this sample may be carry-over from other donors' samples.

This clonotype was counted a few times. V usage is TRBV28 and J usage is TRBJ1-1; 9 bases match TRBD1. The trim removed 5 bases at V and 3 bases at J, leaving 10 bases unmatched. The CDR3 has 16 amino acids. CDR1 and CDR2 (germline): MDHEN, SYDVKM. This CDR3 reads CASSPGTGTRDTEAFF. CDR3 sequence (DNA): TGTGCCAGCAGTCCCGGGACAGGGACTCGTGACACTGAAGCTTTCTTT.

This clonotype was seen ten or more times. The rearrangement links TRBV6-5 to TRBJ2-1; TRBD2 agrees at 9 bases. The CDR3 sequence is 16 residues long. With V trimmed by 0 bases and J by 5 bases, 5 bases remained unmatched. Germline CDR1 is MNHEY and CDR2 is SVGAGI. The CDR3 coding sequence is TGTGCCAGCAGTTACTCTAGCGGGGGCACCAACAATGAGCAGTTCTTC. Protein sequence: CASSYSSGGTNNEQFF.

This clonotype was counted between two and nine times. This chain connects TRBV7-6 to TRBJ2-1, with TRBD2 matching over 9 bases. There are 16 residues in the CDR3. Germline V gives CDR1 SGHVS, CDR2 FNYEAQ. V was pared by 1 base and J by 4 bases, with 5 bases of the junction left unmatched. The DNA of the CDR3 is TGTGCCAGCAGCTTAGTAGGCGGGGGGGGGTACAATGAGCAGTTCTTC. The encoded protein is CASSLVGGGGYNEQFF.

This clonotype was detected a few times. The CDR3 loop reads CSARDTDNEQFF. The CDR3 DNA reads TGCAGTGCTAGAGATACAGACAATGAGCAGTTCTTC. The rearrangement uses TRBV20-1 and TRBJ2-1; D ambiguous. With 0 bases removed from V and 5 bases from J, the gap between germline ends came to 5 bases. CDR3 length: 12 residues. Germline-derived CDR1 and CDR2 are DFQATT and SNEGSKA (reference sequence).

This clonotype was seen at least ten times. The chain uses TRBV7-9 and TRBJ1-2, with D uncertain. Germline V lookup: CDR1 SEHNR, CDR2 FQNEAQ (reference sequence). The V end lost 3 bases, the J end lost 7 bases, and 15 bases lay between the germline ends. The CDR3 runs 14 residues. DNA for the CDR3: TGTGCCAGCAGCTTTTTACAATTCCCCGGTGGCTACACCTTC. It translates to CASSFLQFPGGYTF.

This clonotype was observed once. The V gene is TRBV15, the J gene TRBJ1-1; D uncertain. V was clipped by 5 bases and J by 3 bases, with 7 bases between them. The CDR3 contains 12 residues. The germline gives CDR1 LNHNV, CDR2 YYDKDF (reference sequence). In nucleotides, the CDR3 is TGTGCCACCAGCGAGTCCTACACTGAAGCTTTCTTT. It codes for CATSESYTEAFF. The whole variable domain, filled in from reference TRBV15 and TRBJ1-1, reads DAMVIQNPRYQVTQFGKPVTLSCSQTLNHNVMYWYQQKSSQAPKLLFHYYDKDFNNEADTPDNFQSRRPNTSFCFLDIRSPGLGDTAMYLCATSESYTEAFFGQGTRLTVV.

The chain couples TRBV2 to TRBJ1-2; 8 bases map to TRBD1. The trim removed 7 bases at V and 7 bases at J, leaving 5 bases unmatched. The germline V gene has CDR1 SNHLY and CDR2 FYNNEI. The CDR3 has 12 residues. The CDR3 DNA sequence: TGTGCCAGCACAGGGGGCGTGGGTGGCTACACCTTC. It translates to CASTGGVGGYTF.

This clonotype was seen at least ten times. This chain joins TRBV7-6 and TRBJ2-3; D not certain. V lost 0 bases and J 1 base, leaving 8 bases between the germline ends. The CDR3 spans 15 residues. The germline V gene encodes CDR1 SGHVS and CDR2 FNYEAQ. CDR3 in DNA: TGTGCCAGCAGCTTAGCGGGAACCCGCACAGATACGCAGTATTTT. As protein: CASSLAGTRTDTQYF.

The rearrangement links TRBV27 to TRBJ2-3; unclear D gene. CDR1 and CDR2 from the germline V gene are MNHEY and SMNVEV (reference sequence). The CDR3 is made up of 13 amino acids. With 11 bases removed from V and 2 bases from J, the gap between germline ends came to 14 bases. The DNA of the CDR3 is TGTGCCGCTCAGAACCAGGACACAGATACGCAGTATTTT. Encoded protein: CAAQNQDTDTQYF.